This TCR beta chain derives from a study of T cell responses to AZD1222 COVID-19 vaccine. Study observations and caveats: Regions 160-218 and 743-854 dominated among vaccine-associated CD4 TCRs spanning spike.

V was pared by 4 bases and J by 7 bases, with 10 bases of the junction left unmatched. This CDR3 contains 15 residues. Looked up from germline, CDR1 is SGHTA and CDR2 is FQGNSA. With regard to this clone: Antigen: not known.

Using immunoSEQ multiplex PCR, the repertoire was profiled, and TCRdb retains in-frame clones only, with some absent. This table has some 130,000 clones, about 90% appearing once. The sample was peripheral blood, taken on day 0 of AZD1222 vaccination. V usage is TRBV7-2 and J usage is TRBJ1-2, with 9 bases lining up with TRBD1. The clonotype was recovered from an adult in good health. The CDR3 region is CASSSGGQGSGGYTF. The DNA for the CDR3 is TGTGCCAGCAGCTCGGGGGGACAGGGATCGGGTGGCTACACCTTC.